This TCR gamma chain was sequenced for a study of gamma-delta chains in newborns, infants, children. Whole-study context: Innate gammadelta T cells reportedly expand polyclonally right after birth, driven by microbial exposure, per the title.

Germline V gene lookup returns CDR1 GITISATS and CDR2 ISYDGTV (reference sequence). The CDR3 has 15 amino acids. Regarding this clone: TCRdb records a much larger clone's protein for this DNA, with a difference at residue 11 that likely arises from a read error; the protein given is the translation of the DNA.

TCRdb reprocessed the reads using CATT. The sample includes roughly 1,700 gamma-chain clones, about 12% of them seen just once. The sequenced sample was blood. The receptor's source is a child who was a newborn, infant or young child, either healthy, febrile or measles-vaccinated (not recorded which). The genes are TRGV9 and TRGJP. The CDR3, as DNA: TGTGCCTTGTGGGAGGTAGAGTTGGGCAAAGAAATCAAGGTATTT. It translates to CALWEVELGKEIKVF.